These 22 T cell receptor beta chains were all obtained from the same sample, sequenced in a study of T cell repertoires in cytomegalovirus infection. MiXCR, applied by TCRdb to the reads, yields one record per CDR3 protein. The repertoire has under 300,000 distinct CDR3 sequences, under 25% of them found once; the top ten carry roughly 20%. Antigen specificity for these receptors is unknown. Material: cultured PBMCs, obtained from culture after CMV antigen stimulation. Receptors originate from a human donor in good health (CMV status not recorded). Some clones in this sample may be carry-over from other donors' samples.

The chain employs TRBV11-2 and TRBJ2-3; 10 nucleotides align to TRBD2. Germline V gene sequence: CDR1 SGHAT, CDR2 FQNNGV. The trim removed 6 bases at V and 4 bases at J, leaving 4 bases unmatched. CDR3 length: 14 amino acids. In nucleotides, the CDR3 is TGTGCCAGCAGTCCTAGCGGGAGAGCAGATACGCAGTATTTT. Translated, it gives CASSPSGRADTQYF.

This clonotype has more than one count but fewer than ten. J is TRBJ2-7 and V is TRBV18; the D is unclear. The germline CDR1 and CDR2 sequences are KGHSH and LQKENI. This CDR3 contains 15 residues. V lost 0 bases and J lost 0, with 9 bases in between. The CDR3 nucleotides are TGTGCCAGCTCACCACCGTCTAGGAGCTCCTACGAGCAGTACTTC. Protein product: CASSPPSRSSYEQYF.

This clonotype was seen at least ten times. The gene calls are TRBV7-2 and TRBJ2-1; 8 bases agree with TRBD2. This CDR3 is 14 amino acids long. Losses at the gene ends were 0 bases for V and 7 bases for J; bases not matched to a gene: 2. Germline V lookup: CDR1 SGHTA, CDR2 FQGNSA. CDR3 sequence: CASSLASGSNEQFF. Written as DNA, the CDR3 is TGTGCCAGCAGCTTAGCAAGCGGGAGTAATGAGCAGTTCTTC.

The chain couples TRBV12-3 or TRBV12-4 to TRBJ2-1; D is undetermined. The CDR3 is 16 residues long. V dropped 3 bases and J dropped 7 bases, with 19 bases sitting between them. This chain's CDR3 is CASSFGYPGGGNEQFF. DNA of the CDR3: TGTGCCAGCAGTTTTGGTTACCCCGGCGGTGGGAATGAGCAGTTCTTC.

The chain carries TRBV3-1 and TRBJ2-7, with 10 nucleotides matching TRBD2. Per germline, CDR1 LGHDT and CDR2 YNNKEL (reference sequence). This CDR3 spans 17 amino acids. V lost 2 bases to trimming and J lost 5 bases; unmatched junction nucleotides: 12. The CDR3 sequence is CASSQPHPAGGPNEQYV. Written as DNA, the CDR3 is TGTGCCAGCAGCCAACCGCACCCAGCGGGAGGGCCGAACGAGCAGTACGTC.

This clonotype was seen repeatedly, ten times or more. This chain connects TRBV7-2 to TRBJ2-5; no definite D call. Germline CDR1 reads SGHTA; CDR2 reads FQGNSA. Deletions cut 0 bases from V and 5 bases from J, with 10 bases between. This CDR3 is 14 amino acids long. CDR3 loop: CASSLAARRETQYF. CDR3 sequence (DNA): TGTGCCAGCAGCTTAGCCGCTAGGCGGGAGACCCAGTACTTC.

A few counts support this clonotype. The gene calls are TRBV27 and TRBJ2-3; 7 nucleotides line up with TRBD1. Germline CDR1 and CDR2: MNHEY and SMNVEV (reference sequence). The CDR3 is 16 residues long. Trimming cost V 5 bases and J 2 bases; bases outside gene matches: 10. The CDR3 protein is CASSPLTGLLTDTQYF. The DNA for the CDR3 is TGTGCCAGCAGTCCCTTGACAGGGCTCCTCACAGATACGCAGTATTTT.

The V and J genes are TRBV5-6 and TRBJ2-1; 9 nucleotides agree with TRBD1. CDR1 and CDR2 (germline): SGHDT, YYEEEE. This CDR3 has 15 amino acids. Losses at the gene ends were 4 bases for V and 7 bases for J; bases not matched to a gene: 9. Written as DNA, the CDR3 is TGTGCCAGCAGCCGGGACGGGACAGGGTTTAATGAGCAGTTCTTC. Its translation is CASSRDGTGFNEQFF.

The chain links TRBV13 to TRBJ1-2, with 8 bases identical to TRBD1. V dropped 3 bases and J dropped 4; count of bases not matched to a gene: 7. The CDR3 runs 15 residues. The germline V gene has CDR1 PRHDT and CDR2 FYEKMQ (reference sequence). CDR3: CASSFAGQGAYGYTF. Written as DNA, the CDR3 is TGTGCCAGCAGCTTCGCCGGGCAGGGGGCCTATGGCTACACCTTC.

The rearrangement joins TRBV6-4 to TRBJ2-3; 7 positions match TRBD1. This CDR3 has 15 amino acids. The J segment lost 0 bases and the V segment lost 8 bases, leaving 8 bases of the junction unmatched. CDR1 and CDR2 (germline): MRHNA, SNTAGT. As DNA, the CDR3 is TGTGCCAGCCGCCCCGACAGGGCTAGCACAGATACGCAGTATTTT. Translated, it gives CASRPDRASTDTQYF.

This clonotype was detected ten times or more. This sequence joins TRBV9 and TRBJ1-2, with D uncertain. This CDR3 region has 17 residues. Between the trimmed V and J ends, which lost 0 bases and 2 bases, there was a span of 17 bases. The germline V gene has CDR1 SGDLS and CDR2 YYNGEE. In nucleotides, the CDR3 is TGTGCCAGCAGCGTAGATCAATGGGGATTATCGAACTATGGCTACACCTTC. Translation: CASSVDQWGLSNYGYTF.

V and J are TRBV27 and TRBJ1-2; the D is unclear. The V gene's germline CDR1 is MNHEY and CDR2 SMNVEV (reference sequence). Trimming removed 6 bases from V and 6 bases from J, with 14 bases in between. This CDR3 is 13 amino acids long. CDR3 sequence (DNA): TGTGCCAGCAGGAGGGTCTCTTCGGATGGCTACACCTTC. It yields the protein CASRRVSSDGYTF.

The CDR3 bases are TGTGCCAGCGGAAGCGGGAGTGGAGAGACCCAGTACTTC. Its protein product is CASGSGSGETQYF. The chain joins TRBV5-5 to TRBJ2-5; 8 nucleotides match TRBD2. CDR1 is SGHKS, CDR2 YYEKEE, per germline (reference sequence). The CDR3 spans 13 residues. Trimming removed 7 bases from V and 4 bases from J; junction bases left unmatched: 6.

This sequence joins TRBV6-1 and TRBJ2-1; 8 positions match TRBD2. The germline V gene has CDR1 MNHNS and CDR2 SASEGT. After removal of 7 bases from V and 6 bases from J, the junction contained 8 bases not matched to a gene. The length of the CDR3 is 14 residues. The CDR3 coding sequence is TGTGCCAGCACCGAGGCGGGAGGAGTCAATGAGCAGTTCTTC. This sequence encodes CASTEAGGVNEQFF.

This clonotype was observed many times. The chain has TRBV7-2 and TRBJ2-4; D remains unclear. The CDR3 totals 15 residues. Germline CDR1 and CDR2: SGHTA and FQGNSA. Trimming pared 8 bases from V and 5 bases from J, leaving 19 bases between. CDR3 sequence: CASAHSHFGENIQYF. In DNA, the CDR3 is TGTGCCAGCGCCCATTCCCATTTTGGAGAAAACATTCAGTACTTC.

The V gene is TRBV14, the J gene TRBJ2-7; 7 bases line up with TRBD1. This CDR3 comprises 16 residues. Germline V gives CDR1 SGHDN, CDR2 FVKESK. The J segment lost 3 bases and the V segment lost 1 base, leaving 9 bases of the junction unmatched. Here the CDR3 DNA reads TGTGCCAGCAGCCAAGTCGGGGCAGGGGGTCTCTACGAGCAGTACGTC. Protein product: CASSQVGAGGLYEQYV.

This clonotype was observed at least ten times. This chain connects TRBV7-6 to TRBJ2-1; D is undetermined. V lost 5 bases and J 3 bases, leaving 8 bases between the germline ends. The germline CDR1 and CDR2 sequences are SGHVS and FNYEAQ. The CDR3 has 13 amino acids. The CDR3 is CASSGRNYNEQFF. The CDR3 DNA follows: TGTGCCAGCAGCGGACGGAACTACAATGAGCAGTTCTTC.

This clonotype was counted many times. V is TRBV7-2 and J is TRBJ1-5; 8 bases agree with TRBD1. The CDR3 covers 15 residues. The V segment lost 5 bases and the J segment 6 bases; nucleotides outside the gene matches: 9. CDR1 and CDR2 from the germline V gene are SGHTA and FQGNSA. CDR3 DNA: TGTGCCAGCAGCCAACGGCGACAGGGGAGTCAGCCCCAGCATTTT. Translation gives CASSQRRQGSQPQHF.

This chain links TRBV19 with TRBJ1-2, with D tentatively TRBD1 (5 bases). Trimming cost V 4 bases and J 8 bases, with 17 bases left between them. This CDR3 spans 14 amino acids. Looked up from germline, CDR1 is LNHDA and CDR2 is SQIVND (reference sequence). The CDR3: CASSRSRESYGYTF. The CDR3 region has the DNA TGTGCCAGTAGTAGGAGCAGGGAAAGTTACGGCTACACCTTC. The whole variable domain, remainder taken from reference TRBV19 and TRBJ1-2, is DGGITQSPKYLFRKEGQNVTLSCEQNLNHDAMYWYRQDPGQGLRLIYYSQIVNDFQKGDIAEGYSVSREKKESFPLTVTSAQKNPTAFYLCASSRSRESYGYTFGSGTRLTVV.

V gene TRBV4-1 combines with J gene TRBJ2-3; 14 positions agree with TRBD2. The CDR3 has 16 residues. The V and J ends lost 4 bases and 6 bases, in that order; junction bases with no gene match: 6. The germline V gene encodes CDR1 MGHRA and CDR2 YSYEKL. The CDR3 nucleotides are TGCGCCAGCAGCCTTCGGACTAGCGGGGGGTGGGATACGCAGTATTTT. As protein: CASSLRTSGGWDTQYF.

This clonotype was seen many times. V and J are TRBV19 and TRBJ2-7; perhaps TRBD2 as D (7 bases). Germline V lookup: CDR1 LNHDA, CDR2 SQIVND (reference sequence). V lost 5 bases, J lost 5 bases, and 16 bases lay in between. The length of the CDR3 is 14 residues. The CDR3 coding sequence is TGTGCCAGTAGTCGGGGGCGGGGGTCGGACGAGCAGTACGTC. As protein: CASSRGRGSDEQYV.

This clonotype was seen only a few times. The chain is built from TRBV7-6 and TRBJ2-3, with TRBD1 identical over 9 bases. The junction had 6 bases not matched to a gene; V was cut back by 5 bases and J by 3 bases. The CDR3 totals 15 residues. The germline gives CDR1 SGHVS, CDR2 FNYEAQ. CDR3 nucleotides: TGTGCCAGCAGCCAACAGGGGGCATTGACAGATACGCAGTATTTT. It yields the protein CASSQQGALTDTQYF.